Shown below are 18 T cell receptor beta chains from a single sample sequenced in a study of blood T cells in healthy people across ages. Primed by a sample-barcoded 5' primer and a J-beta primer mix, a second PCR proceeded for roughly 7 to 11 cycles. A single record per CDR3 protein comes from TCRdb applying MiXCR to the 5' RACE reads. Among about 1.1 million distinct CDR3 sequences listed, more than 30% were seen once. The sample consisted of blood. Every receptor here comes from a man aged 18 to 29 in good health.

The V and J genes are TRBV7-9 and TRBJ2-4; the match to TRBD1 covers 7 bases. The DNA matches TRBJ2-7 better at its end, which makes the J call doubtful. CDR1 and CDR2 from the germline V gene are SEHNR and FQNEAQ (reference sequence). The CDR3 is 15 amino acids. CDR3 residues: CASSNRDRNFYEQYF. The CDR3 coding sequence is TGTGCCAGCAGCAACCGGGACAGAAATTTTTACGAGCAGTACTTC.

Concerning this clonotype itself: One end of the junction fails to match germline, which may point to a read error. The genes are TRBV7-9 and TRBJ1-2, with D unresolved. CDR3 length: 16 amino acids. Germline V lookup: CDR1 SEHNR, CDR2 FQNEAQ (reference sequence). This CDR3 is CASNLEVAGQGYGYTF. The CDR3 nucleotides are TGTGCCAGCAACTTAGAGGTAGCAGGCCAAGGCTATGGCTACACCTTC. The full variable domain, its missing parts supplied by reference TRBV7-9 and TRBJ1-2, is DTGVSQNPRHKITKRGQNVTFRCDPISEHNRLYWYRQTLGQGPEFLTYFQNEAQLEKSRLLSDRFSAERPKGSFSTLEIQRTEQGDSAMYLCASNLEVAGQGYGYTFGSGTRLTVV.

The table lists this clonotype with a few counts. The J gene is TRBJ1-2, the V gene TRBV7-9, with D possibly matching TRBD1 (5 bases). Trimming removed 5 bases from V and 4 bases from J, with 11 bases in between. This CDR3 has 13 amino acids. Per the germline V gene, CDR1 is SEHNR and CDR2 is FQNEAQ (reference sequence). In nucleotides, the CDR3 is TGTGCCAGCAGCCACGACAGCTCCTATGGCTACACCTTC. Its protein product is CASSHDSSYGYTF. The variable domain in full, completed from reference TRBV7-9 and TRBJ1-2, reads DTGVSQNPRHKITKRGQNVTFRCDPISEHNRLYWYRQTLGQGPEFLTYFQNEAQLEKSRLLSDRFSAERPKGSFSTLEIQRTEQGDSAMYLCASSHDSSYGYTFGSGTRLTVV.

The rearrangement joins TRBV10-3 to TRBJ1-2; 7 nucleotides line up with TRBD1. The CDR3 covers 13 residues. V shed 7 bases, J shed 6 bases, and the junction held 8 bases outside the gene matches. The germline CDR1 and CDR2 sequences are ENHRY and SYGVKD. CDR3 DNA sequence: TGTGCCATCACTGACAGGGAAGGTGATGGCTACACCTTC. This translates into CAITDREGDGYTF.

The chain employs TRBV20-1 and TRBJ1-2; TRBD1 might be the D (6 bases). Trimming removed 0 bases at V and 5 bases at J, with 10 bases between. The CDR3 runs 13 residues. Germline CDR1 DFQATT, CDR2 SNEGSKA (reference sequence). CDR3 sequence reads: CSAREGRGYGYTF. For the CDR3, the DNA is TGCAGTGCTAGAGAAGGGAGGGGGTATGGCTACACCTTC.

The V gene is TRBV7-4, the J gene TRBJ2-7; possibly TRBD1 for D (6 bases). From germline, CDR1 is SGHVT and CDR2 SQSDAQ. The germline V and J ends were trimmed by 5 bases and 0 bases, with 17 bases remaining between them. The CDR3 extends over 16 amino acids. The DNA of the CDR3 is TGTGCCAGCAGCCAGATAGACAGGCGGTGCTCCTACGAGCAGTACTTC. As protein: CASSQIDRRCSYEQYF. Supplemented by reference TRBV7-4 and TRBJ2-7, the full variable domain reads GAGVSQSPRYKVAKRGRDVALRCDSISGHVTLYWYRQTLGQGSEVLTYSQSDAQRDKSGRPSGRFSAERPERSVSTLKIQRTEQGDSAVYLCASSQIDRRCSYEQYFGPGTRLTVT.

The chain couples TRBV28 to TRBJ1-2, with D perhaps TRBD1 (6 bases). Germline CDR1 reads MDHEN; CDR2 reads SYDVKM. Deletions cut 4 bases from V and 6 bases from J, with 15 bases between. This CDR3 comprises 14 residues. DNA for the CDR3: TGTGCCAGCAGTTCTCCCCAGGGGACTGATGGCTACACCTTC. Its translation: CASSSPQGTDGYTF.

The genes are TRBV28 and TRBJ2-2; possible D gene TRBD2, 5 bases. The CDR3 runs to 13 residues. Deletions cut 8 bases from V and 6 bases from J, with 13 bases between. CDR1 and CDR2 from the germline V gene are MDHEN and SYDVKM. For the CDR3, the DNA is TGTGCCAGCGGAGGACCCTCCGCCGGGGAGCTGTTTTTT. Its translation: CASGGPSAGELFF.

V usage is TRBV21-1 and J usage is TRBJ2-5; no check of the table's D call, TRBD1, against the DNA was made. TRBV21-1 is given as a pseudogene. The length of the CDR3 is 14 residues. CDR3 sequence: CASSRQNYQETQYF. As DNA, the CDR3 is TGTGCCAGCAGCCGACAGAACTATCAGGAGACCCAGTACTTC.

This clonotype came up once. The V and J genes are TRBV29-1 and TRBJ1-1; TRBD1 is a possible D gene (5 bases). The germline V gene has CDR1 SQVTM and CDR2 ANQGSEA. The CDR3 is 14 amino acids. The germline V and J ends were trimmed by 7 bases and 1 base, with 16 bases remaining between them. The CDR3 sequence is CSARQWGSNTEAFF. As DNA, the CDR3 is TGCAGCGCCAGGCAATGGGGCTCGAACACTGAAGCTTTCTTT.

The chain couples TRBV20-1 to TRBJ2-1; tentatively, D is TRBD2 (5 bases). V lost 4 bases and J 0 bases, leaving 13 bases between the germline ends. CDR1 and CDR2 (germline): DFQATT, SNEGSKA (reference sequence). The CDR3 spans 15 residues. The CDR3: CSATGTVDSYNEQFF. Written as DNA, the CDR3 is TGCAGTGCTACGGGAACAGTAGACTCCTACAATGAGCAGTTCTTC.

The CDR3 coding sequence is TGTGCCAGCAGCCCTAGCGGACAGTACCAAGAGACCCAGTACTTC. Translating gives CASSPSGQYQETQYF. The chain joins TRBV12-3 or TRBV12-4 to TRBJ2-7, with a weak D call TRBD2 (7 bases). Judging by the DNA end, TRBJ2-5 fits better; the J call may be wrong. The CDR3 is 15 amino acids.

V is TRBV20-1 and J is TRBJ1-2; no definite D call. Trimming removed 6 bases from V and 4 bases from J, with 18 bases in between. The V gene's germline CDR1 is DFQATT and CDR2 SNEGSKA (reference sequence). CDR3 length: 14 amino acids. In DNA, the CDR3 is TGCAGTGCCCCGGCCCGGGCCCTTACCTATGGCTACACCTTC. As protein: CSAPARALTYGYTF.

CDR3: CASIPRGGPNYGYTF. CDR3 bases: TGTGCCAGCATCCCGCGCGGAGGCCCTAACTATGGCTACACCTTC. The chain carries TRBV21-1 and TRBJ1-2. TRBV21-1 is deemed a pseudogene. CDR3 size: 15 residues.

This rearrangement joins TRBV9 to TRBJ2-3, with D maybe TRBD2 (6 bases). The germline V and J ends were trimmed by 0 bases and 1 base, with 15 bases remaining between them. Germline CDR1 is SGDLS and CDR2 is YYNGEE. CDR3 length equals 17 residues. CDR3 DNA: TGTGCCAGCAGCGTAGTTGGGGCGGGGACCCGCACAGATACGCAGTATTTT. This codes for CASSVVGAGTRTDTQYF.

In its sample, this clonotype was seen a few times. The chain uses TRBV29-1 and TRBJ1-2, with D tentatively TRBD1 (5 bases). V lost 4 bases to trimming and J lost 8 bases, with 20 bases between them. This CDR3 has 14 residues. CDR1 SQVTM and CDR2 ANQGSEA come from the germline V gene. The CDR3 coding sequence is TGCAGCGTTGGAATTGACGGACATACAAGAGGCTACACCTTC. This codes for CSVGIDGHTRGYTF. Using reference TRBV29-1 and TRBJ1-2 for the parts outside the CDR3, the full variable domain is SAVISQKPSRDICQRGTSLTIQCQVDSQVTMMFWYRQQPGQSLTLIATANQGSEATYESGFVIDKFPISRPNLTFSTLTVSNMSPEDSSIYLCSVGIDGHTRGYTFGSGTRLTVV.

This clonotype occurred a few times. The chain combines TRBV3-1 with TRBJ1-5; 8 nucleotides align to TRBD1. This CDR3 comprises 15 residues. From germline, CDR1 is LGHDT and CDR2 YNNKEL (reference sequence). J was trimmed by 7 bases and V by 1 base; bases with no gene match: 6. This chain's CDR3 is CASSQASGGGQPQHF. The CDR3 DNA sequence: TGTGCCAGCAGCCAAGCATCAGGGGGCGGACAGCCCCAGCATTTT.

The chain has TRBV29-1 and TRBJ1-5; TRBD1 aligns across 10 bases. The CDR3 loop spans 14 amino acids. Germline loops: CDR1 SQVTM, CDR2 ANQGSEA. Germline trimming cut 7 bases from V and 6 bases from J; bases unmatched to any gene: 9. The CDR3 DNA follows: TGCAGCGCTCTACTTGGGACAGGGGTTCAGCCCCAGCATTTT. This encodes CSALLGTGVQPQHF. The full variable domain, its missing parts supplied by reference TRBV29-1 and TRBJ1-5, is SAVISQKPSRDICQRGTSLTIQCQVDSQVTMMFWYRQQPGQSLTLIATANQGSEATYESGFVIDKFPISRPNLTFSTLTVSNMSPEDSSIYLCSALLGTGVQPQHFGDGTRLSIL.